The following is a TCR beta chain sequence with its context. Its antigen is undetermined. This sample stems from a study of somatic mutations in cytotoxic T cells in rheumatoid arthritis. Authors' processing steps: Patient CD8+ clones larger than 1% rarely matched published virus-specific TCRB sequences. Libraries were prepared by immunoSEQ multiplex PCR; TCRdb keeps only in-frame clonotypes and omits some of them. V, J and clone size reflect that table, while D and trimming were determined from the DNA. The repertoire holds around 15,000 clones, just under 75% seen once, with 13% to 15% in the top ten. The CDR3 is 17 amino acids. V was shortened by 3 bases and J by 0 bases, with 12 bases between the two germline ends. Germline V gene sequence: CDR1 SEHNR, CDR2 FQNEAQ (reference sequence). Study conclusions and caveats: The identity of the antigens targeted by the expanded CD8+ clones remained unknown. Clonality of CD8+ T cells, which was compared between rheumatoid arthritis patients and age-matched healthy controls, did not differ significantly.

The source material was CD8+ T cells sorted from blood. The rearrangement links TRBV7-9 to TRBJ2-6, with D tentatively TRBD1 (5 bases). The receptor comes from an adult with rheumatoid arthritis. The CDR3 DNA reads as TGTGCCAGCAGCTTGACAGCTAGTAGCTCTGGGGCCAACGTCCTGACTTTC. It translates to CASSLTASSSGANVLTF.